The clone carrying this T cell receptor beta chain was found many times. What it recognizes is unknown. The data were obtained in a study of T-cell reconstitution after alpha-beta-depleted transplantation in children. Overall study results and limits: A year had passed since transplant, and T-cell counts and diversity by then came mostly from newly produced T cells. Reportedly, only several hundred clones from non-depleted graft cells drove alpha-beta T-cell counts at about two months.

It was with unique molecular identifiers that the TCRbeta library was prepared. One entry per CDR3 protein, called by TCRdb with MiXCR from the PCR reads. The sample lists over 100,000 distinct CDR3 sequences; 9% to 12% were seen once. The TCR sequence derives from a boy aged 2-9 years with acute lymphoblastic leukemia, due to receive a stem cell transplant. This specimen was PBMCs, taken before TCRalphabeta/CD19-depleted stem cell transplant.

The CDR3 spells CASSIEVAAYEQYF. The DNA for the CDR3 is TGTGCCAGTAGTATAGAGGTCGCGGCCTACGAGCAGTACTTC. This chain links TRBV19 with TRBJ2-7, with D unclear. Germline CDR1 and CDR2: LNHDA and SQIVND (reference sequence). The CDR3 is 14 amino acids. V was shortened by 0 bases and J by 2 bases, with 8 bases between the two germline ends.